This record covers a single T cell receptor (beta chain). Only in-frame clones appear in the TCRdb table, and some are missing; sequencing was by immunoSEQ multiplex PCR. The sample shows tens of thousands of clones, under 90% of them seen only once. The data stem from a study of sequential checkpoint blockade in melanoma. About the research overall: After both sequences, patients received maintenance nivolumab.

Documented treatment: randomized to nivolumab then ipilimumab (arm A) or the reverse (arm B). Sorted cells were live CD3+CD8+, lacking CD19 and CD56, from PBMCs. The CDR3 consists of 14 residues. The material sequenced was CD8+ T cells sorted from blood (inferred from file names), taken from a patient given nivolumab and ipilimumab in sequence. This receptor was obtained from a human donor with melanoma. This chain uses TRBV1 with TRBJ2-3; no DNA check was done on the table's D call, TRBD1. TRBV1 is labeled a pseudogene. CDR3 in DNA: TGCACCAGGTACTGGACAGGGGCCCCAGATACGCAGTATTTT. This translates into CTRYWTGAPDTQYF.